A selection of T cell receptor beta chains follows, all from one sample in a study of T cells in Graves' hyperthyroidism and ophthalmopathy. TCRdb independently ran MiXCR on the multiplex PCR reads; one entry per CDR3 protein. The repertoire holds 490,000 or so distinct CDR3 sequences, with 40% to 55% as singletons. The specimen sequenced was peripheral blood or thyroid tissue (not recorded which). These TCRs come from an adult woman with Graves' disease, either hyperthyroidism or ophthalmopathy (not recorded which). Each CDR3 is given without its conserved first and last residue.

CDR3: ASSLEPKGTYEQY
J: TRBJ2-7
V: TRBV7-9
length: 13

CDR3: ASSEGQDPYEQY
J: TRBJ2-7
V: TRBV6-6
length: 12

CDR3: ASSGNKGTSYTGGGKLF
J: TRBJ1-4
V: TRBV2
length: 17

CDR3: ASRQGSSPLH
J: TRBJ1-6
V: TRBV12-3/TRBV12-4
length: 10

CDR3: SARDVVGSNEAF
J: TRBJ1-1
V: TRBV20-1
length: 12

CDR3: SATGTGGYEQY
J: TRBJ2-7
V: TRBV20-1
length: 11

CDR3: ATSDSGVGGYT
J: TRBJ1-2
V: TRBV24-1
length: 11

CDR3: SVEGQQGRYGYT
J: TRBJ1-2
V: TRBV29-1
length: 12

CDR3: ATSDLARETEAF
J: TRBJ1-1
V: TRBV24-1
length: 12

CDR3: ASSIWDGDEKLF
J: TRBJ1-4
V: TRBV19
length: 12

CDR3: ASSLDAGRSGANVLT
J: TRBJ2-6
V: TRBV5-6
length: 15

CDR3: SASSLQGENTEAF
J: TRBJ1-1
V: TRBV20-1
length: 13

CDR3: ASSEWGGSGYT
J: TRBJ1-2
V: TRBV25-1
length: 11

CDR3: ASLGTSGAGELF
J: TRBJ2-2
V: TRBV2
length: 12

CDR3: ASSIEAGAHEQY
J: TRBJ2-7
V: TRBV19
length: 12

CDR3: ASSLYGDQPQH
J: TRBJ1-5
V: TRBV7-2
length: 11

CDR3: ASSAGGSPLH
J: TRBJ1-6
V: TRBV6-5
length: 10

CDR3: ATSRQRDTAYEQY
J: TRBJ2-7
V: TRBV15
length: 13

CDR3: SARDRRESTEAF
J: TRBJ1-1
V: TRBV20-1
length: 12

CDR3: ASSLGTGDNEQF
J: TRBJ2-1
V: TRBV7-9
length: 12

CDR3: ASSLAPAVSGNTIY
J: TRBJ1-3
V: TRBV7-2
length: 14

CDR3: SVTGANTEAF
J: TRBJ1-1
V: TRBV29-1
length: 10

CDR3: SVEGQQGAGFGYT
J: TRBJ1-2
V: TRBV29-1
length: 13

CDR3: ASSLRDKGTQY
J: TRBJ2-5
V: TRBV7-2
length: 11

CDR3: SSQGGRVYEQY
J: TRBJ2-7
V: TRBV29-1
length: 11

CDR3: ASRGVNSPLH
J: TRBJ1-6
V: TRBV10-3
length: 10

CDR3: SAKPGVSRDEQY
J: TRBJ2-7
V: TRBV20-1
length: 12

CDR3: ASSRQERGTQY
J: TRBJ2-5
V: TRBV7-2
length: 11

CDR3: ASSIRDTSGDDGYT
J: TRBJ1-2
V: TRBV19
length: 14

CDR3: SAQGQANQPQH
J: TRBJ1-5
V: TRBV20-1
length: 11

CDR3: AIETGSSGANVLT
J: TRBJ2-6
V: TRBV2
length: 13

CDR3: ASSQDGQGGGQPQH
J: TRBJ1-5
V: TRBV4-3
length: 14

CDR3: ASRRDTETQY
J: TRBJ2-5
V: TRBV6-5
length: 10

CDR3: ASSVGQHYEQY
J: TRBJ2-7
V: TRBV7-6
length: 11

CDR3: SVARSDTQY
J: TRBJ2-3
V: TRBV29-1
length: 9

CDR3: ASSQVGGANVLT
J: TRBJ2-6
V: TRBV7-9
length: 12

CDR3: ASSSTGGISGANVLT
J: TRBJ2-6
V: TRBV5-1
length: 15

CDR3: ATSRDRFQETQY
J: TRBJ2-5
V: TRBV15
length: 12

CDR3: ASRQEAYNQPQH
J: TRBJ1-5
V: TRBV19
length: 12

CDR3: ASRLDRIKETQY
J: TRBJ2-5
V: TRBV2
length: 12

CDR3: ASSFTGVNYGYT
J: TRBJ1-2
V: TRBV7-8
length: 12

CDR3: ASSLAAANNSPLH
J: TRBJ1-6
V: TRBV7-2
length: 13

CDR3: SVEANDGVYGYT
J: TRBJ1-2
V: TRBV29-1
length: 12

CDR3: ASSIFSTGEYGYT
J: TRBJ1-2
V: TRBV19
length: 13

CDR3: ASSELANYNEQF
J: TRBJ2-1
V: TRBV2
length: 12

CDR3: SVAGLAGLGQY
J: TRBJ2-7
V: TRBV29-1
length: 11

CDR3: ASSLPTRHPAYEQY
J: TRBJ2-7
V: TRBV7-7
length: 14

CDR3: ASSRAGQLNTEAF
J: TRBJ1-1
V: TRBV12-3/TRBV12-4
length: 13

CDR3: ASSLSGGMGRTEAF
J: TRBJ1-1
V: TRBV12-3/TRBV12-4
length: 14

CDR3: AISEEGLGNSPLH
J: TRBJ1-6
V: TRBV10-3
length: 13

CDR3: APIWGAESEAF
J: TRBJ1-1
V: TRBV19
length: 11

CDR3: ASSGTGPREAF
J: TRBJ1-1
V: TRBV5-1
length: 11

CDR3: ASSLSNGPGELF
J: TRBJ2-2
V: TRBV12-3/TRBV12-4
length: 12

CDR3: SARRTGQKLF
J: TRBJ1-4
V: TRBV20-1
length: 10

CDR3: SARDRRGNTEAF
J: TRBJ1-1
V: TRBV20-1
length: 12

CDR3: ASSSTNGQETQY
J: TRBJ2-5
V: TRBV12-3/TRBV12-4
length: 12